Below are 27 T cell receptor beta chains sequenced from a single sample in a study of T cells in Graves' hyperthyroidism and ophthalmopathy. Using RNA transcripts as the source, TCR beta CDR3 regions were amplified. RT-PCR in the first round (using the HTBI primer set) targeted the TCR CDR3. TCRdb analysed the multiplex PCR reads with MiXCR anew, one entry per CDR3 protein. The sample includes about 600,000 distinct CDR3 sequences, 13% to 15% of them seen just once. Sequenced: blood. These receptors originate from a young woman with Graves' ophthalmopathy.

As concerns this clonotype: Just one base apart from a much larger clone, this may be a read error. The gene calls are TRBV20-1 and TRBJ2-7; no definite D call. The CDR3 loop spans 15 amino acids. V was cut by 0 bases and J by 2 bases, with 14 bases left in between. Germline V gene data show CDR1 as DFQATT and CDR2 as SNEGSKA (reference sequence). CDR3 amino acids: CSARDDGRIPYEQYF. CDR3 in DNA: TGCAGTGCTAGAGATGATGGCCGTATACCCTACGAGCAGTACTTC.

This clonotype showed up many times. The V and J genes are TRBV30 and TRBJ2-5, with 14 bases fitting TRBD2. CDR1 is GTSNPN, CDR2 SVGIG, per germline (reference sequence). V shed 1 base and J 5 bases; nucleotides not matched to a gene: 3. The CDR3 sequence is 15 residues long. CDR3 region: CAWSARLAGGETQYF. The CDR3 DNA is TGTGCCTGGAGTGCCAGACTAGCGGGAGGGGAGACCCAGTACTTC.

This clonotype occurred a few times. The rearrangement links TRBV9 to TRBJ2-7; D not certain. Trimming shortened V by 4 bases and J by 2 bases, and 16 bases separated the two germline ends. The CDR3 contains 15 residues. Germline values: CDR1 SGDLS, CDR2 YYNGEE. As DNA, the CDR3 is TGTGCCAGCAGCTCGAATTGGGGTGGGACCTACGAGCAGTACTTC. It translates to CASSSNWGGTYEQYF.

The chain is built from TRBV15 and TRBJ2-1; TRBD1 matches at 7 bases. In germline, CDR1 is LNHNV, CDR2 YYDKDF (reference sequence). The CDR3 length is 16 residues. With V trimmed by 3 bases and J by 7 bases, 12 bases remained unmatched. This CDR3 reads CATSRGTTGASNEQFF. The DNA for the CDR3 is TGTGCCACCAGCAGGGGTACCACAGGGGCATCGAATGAGCAGTTCTTC.

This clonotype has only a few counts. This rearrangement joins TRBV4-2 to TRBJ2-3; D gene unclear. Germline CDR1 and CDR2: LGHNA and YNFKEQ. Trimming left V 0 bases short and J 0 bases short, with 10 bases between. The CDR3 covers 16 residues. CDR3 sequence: CASSQDRASSTDTQYF. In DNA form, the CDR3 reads TGTGCCAGCAGCCAAGATCGAGCGTCTAGCACAGATACGCAGTATTTT.

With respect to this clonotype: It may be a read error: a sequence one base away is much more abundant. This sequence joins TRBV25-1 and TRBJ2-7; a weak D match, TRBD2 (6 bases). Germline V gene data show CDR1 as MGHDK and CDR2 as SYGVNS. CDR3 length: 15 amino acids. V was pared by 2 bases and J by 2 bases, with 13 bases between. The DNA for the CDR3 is TGTGCCAGCAGTGAAACGGGCGGAGGGGCCTACGAGCAGTACTTC. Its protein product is CASSETGGGAYEQYF.

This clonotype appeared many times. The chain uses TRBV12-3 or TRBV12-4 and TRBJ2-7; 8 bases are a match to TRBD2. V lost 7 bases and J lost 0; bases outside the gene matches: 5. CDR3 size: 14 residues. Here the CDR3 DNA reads TGTGCCAGCACCGGACTAGCCTCCTCCTACGAGCAGTACTTC. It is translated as CASTGLASSYEQYF.

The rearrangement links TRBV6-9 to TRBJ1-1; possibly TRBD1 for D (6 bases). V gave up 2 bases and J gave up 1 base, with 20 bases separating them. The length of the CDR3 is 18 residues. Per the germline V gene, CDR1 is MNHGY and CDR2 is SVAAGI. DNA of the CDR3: TGTGCCAGCAGTTATAGGGGGGACGGGGGCTTAGGGAACACTGAAGCTTTCTTT. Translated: CASSYRGDGGLGNTEAFF.

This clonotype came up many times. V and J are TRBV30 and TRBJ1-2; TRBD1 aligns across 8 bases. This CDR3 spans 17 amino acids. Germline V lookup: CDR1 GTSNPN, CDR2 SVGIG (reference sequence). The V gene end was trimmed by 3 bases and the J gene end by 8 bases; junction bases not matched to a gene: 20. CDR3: CAWRSGTGVRGVGGYTF. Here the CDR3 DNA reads TGTGCCTGGAGGTCCGGGACAGGTGTTCGTGGGGTCGGGGGCTACACCTTC.

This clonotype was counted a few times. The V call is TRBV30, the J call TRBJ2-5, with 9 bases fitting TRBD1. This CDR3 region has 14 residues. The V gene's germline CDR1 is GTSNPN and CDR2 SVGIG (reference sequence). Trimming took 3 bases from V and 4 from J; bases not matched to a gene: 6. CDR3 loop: CAWSTGTGRETQYF. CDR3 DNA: TGTGCCTGGAGCACCGGGACAGGGCGAGAGACCCAGTACTTC.

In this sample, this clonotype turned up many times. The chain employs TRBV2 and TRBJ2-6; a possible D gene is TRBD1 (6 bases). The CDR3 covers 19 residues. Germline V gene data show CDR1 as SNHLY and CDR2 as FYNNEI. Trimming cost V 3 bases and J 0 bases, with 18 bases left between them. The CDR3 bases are TGTGCCAGCAGTGAGTTGCAGGGGATATTAAGCTCTGGGGCCAACGTCCTGACTTTC. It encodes CASSELQGILSSGANVLTF.

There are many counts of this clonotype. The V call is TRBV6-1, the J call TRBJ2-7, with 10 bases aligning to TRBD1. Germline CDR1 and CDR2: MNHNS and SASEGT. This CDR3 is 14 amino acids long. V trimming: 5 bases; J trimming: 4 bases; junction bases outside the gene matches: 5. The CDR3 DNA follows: TGTGCCAGCAGTCCCGGGACAGGGGTGTACGAGCAGTACTTC. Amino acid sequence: CASSPGTGVYEQYF.

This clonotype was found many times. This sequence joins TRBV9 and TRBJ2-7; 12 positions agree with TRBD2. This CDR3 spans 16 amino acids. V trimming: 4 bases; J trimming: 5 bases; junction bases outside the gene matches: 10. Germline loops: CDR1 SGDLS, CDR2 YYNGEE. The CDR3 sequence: CASSLNPSGRAHEQYF. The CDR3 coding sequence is TGTGCCAGCAGCCTAAATCCTAGCGGGAGGGCCCACGAGCAGTACTTC.

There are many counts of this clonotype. The CDR3 coding sequence is TGTGCCAGCAGTTACAAGAGGGTAGCGGGAGGGCCGATCTACGAGCAGTACTTC. Protein product: CASSYKRVAGGPIYEQYF. This rearrangement joins TRBV6-6 to TRBJ2-7; 11 bases map to TRBD2. Germline-derived CDR1 and CDR2 are MNHNY and SVGAGI (reference sequence). This CDR3 contains 18 residues. V was clipped by 2 bases and J by 3 bases; unmatched bases: 12.

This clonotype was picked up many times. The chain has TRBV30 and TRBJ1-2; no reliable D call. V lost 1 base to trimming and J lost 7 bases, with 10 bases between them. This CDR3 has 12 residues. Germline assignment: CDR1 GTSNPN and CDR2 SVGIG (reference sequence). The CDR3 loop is CAWSAAVGGYTF. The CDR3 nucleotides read TGTGCCTGGAGTGCAGCGGTAGGTGGCTACACCTTC.

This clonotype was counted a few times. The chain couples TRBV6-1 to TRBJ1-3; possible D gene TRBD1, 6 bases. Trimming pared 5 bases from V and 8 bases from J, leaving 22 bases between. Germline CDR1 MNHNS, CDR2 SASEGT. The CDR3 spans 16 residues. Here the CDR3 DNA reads TGTGCCAGCAGTTGGAACAGGGTCGATTGGATGGACACCATATATTTT. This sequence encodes CASSWNRVDWMDTIYF.

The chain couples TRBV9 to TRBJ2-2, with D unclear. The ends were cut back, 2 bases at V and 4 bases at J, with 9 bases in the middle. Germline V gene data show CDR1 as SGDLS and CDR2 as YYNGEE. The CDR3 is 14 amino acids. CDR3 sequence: CASSVDGGTGELFF. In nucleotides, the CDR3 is TGTGCCAGCAGCGTGGACGGCGGCACCGGGGAGCTGTTTTTT.

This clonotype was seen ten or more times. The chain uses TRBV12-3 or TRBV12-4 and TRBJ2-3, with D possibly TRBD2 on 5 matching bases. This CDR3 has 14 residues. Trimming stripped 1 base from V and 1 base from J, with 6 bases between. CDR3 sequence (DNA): TGTGCCAGCAGTTTAGTCGGGGGCACAGATACGCAGTATTTT. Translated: CASSLVGGTDTQYF.

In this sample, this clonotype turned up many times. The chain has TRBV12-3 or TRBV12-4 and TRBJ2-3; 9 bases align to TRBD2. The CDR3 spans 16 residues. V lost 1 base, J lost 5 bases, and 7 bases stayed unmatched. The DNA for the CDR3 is TGTGCCAGCAGTTTAGGGCGCGGGAGGGGAAAAGATACGCAGTATTTT. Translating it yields CASSLGRGRGKDTQYF.

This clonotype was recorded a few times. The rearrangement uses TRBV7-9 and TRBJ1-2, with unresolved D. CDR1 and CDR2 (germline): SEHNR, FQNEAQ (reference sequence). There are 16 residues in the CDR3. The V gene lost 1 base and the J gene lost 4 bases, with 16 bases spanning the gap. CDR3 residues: CASSLEIQGPSYGYTF. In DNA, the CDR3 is TGTGCCAGCAGCTTAGAGATACAAGGCCCGAGCTATGGCTACACCTTC.

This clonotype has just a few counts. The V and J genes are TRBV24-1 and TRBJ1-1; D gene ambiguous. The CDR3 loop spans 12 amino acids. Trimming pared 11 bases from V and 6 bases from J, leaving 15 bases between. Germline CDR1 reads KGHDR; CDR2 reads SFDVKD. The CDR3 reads CASTASDAEAFF. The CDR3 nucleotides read TGTGCCAGCACGGCTTCAGACGCTGAAGCTTTCTTT.

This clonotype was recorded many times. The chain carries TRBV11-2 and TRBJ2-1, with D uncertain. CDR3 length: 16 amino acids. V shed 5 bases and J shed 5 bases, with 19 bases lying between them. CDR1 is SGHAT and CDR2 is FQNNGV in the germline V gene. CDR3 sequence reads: CASSPLTGPTNNEQFF. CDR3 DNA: TGTGCCAGCAGCCCGCTGACGGGCCCTACCAACAATGAGCAGTTCTTC. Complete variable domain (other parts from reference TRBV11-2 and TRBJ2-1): EAGVAQSPRYKIIEKRQSVAFWCNPISGHATLYWYQQILGQGPKLLIQFQNNGVVDDSQLPKDRFSAERLKGVDSTLKIQPAKLEDSAVYLCASSPLTGPTNNEQFFGPGTRLTVL.

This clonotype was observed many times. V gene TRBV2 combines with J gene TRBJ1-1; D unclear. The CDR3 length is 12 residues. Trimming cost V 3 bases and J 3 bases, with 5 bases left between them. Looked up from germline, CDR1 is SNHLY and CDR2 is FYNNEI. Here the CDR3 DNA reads TGTGCCAGCAGTGACGGGGACACTGAAGCTTTCTTT. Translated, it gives CASSDGDTEAFF. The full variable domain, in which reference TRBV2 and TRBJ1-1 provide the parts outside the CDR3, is EPEVTQTPSHQVTQMGQEVILRCVPISNHLYFYWYRQILGQKVEFLVSFYNNEISEKSEIFDDQFSVERPDGSNFTLKIRSTKLEDSAMYFCASSDGDTEAFFGQGTRLTVV.

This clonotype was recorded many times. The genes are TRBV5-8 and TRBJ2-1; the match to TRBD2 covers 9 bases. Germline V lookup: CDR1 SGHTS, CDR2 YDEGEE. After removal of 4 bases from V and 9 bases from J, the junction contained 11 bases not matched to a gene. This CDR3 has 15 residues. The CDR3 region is CASSPLAGSWGEQFF. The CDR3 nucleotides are TGTGCCAGCAGCCCTCTAGCGGGGTCATGGGGTGAGCAGTTCTTC. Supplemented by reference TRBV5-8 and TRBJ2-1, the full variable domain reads EAGVTQSPTHLIKTRGQQATLRCSPISGHTSVYWYQQALGLGLQFLLWYDEGEERNRGNFPPRFSGRQFPNYSSELNVNALELEDSALYLCASSPLAGSWGEQFFGPGTRLTVL.

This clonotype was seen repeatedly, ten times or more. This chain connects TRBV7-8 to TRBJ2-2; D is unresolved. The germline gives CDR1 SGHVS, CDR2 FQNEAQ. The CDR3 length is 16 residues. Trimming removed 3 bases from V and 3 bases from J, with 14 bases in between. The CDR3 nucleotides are TGTGCCAGCAGCTTTAATCGAGCGTCGGACACCGGGGAGCTGTTTTTT. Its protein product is CASSFNRASDTGELFF.

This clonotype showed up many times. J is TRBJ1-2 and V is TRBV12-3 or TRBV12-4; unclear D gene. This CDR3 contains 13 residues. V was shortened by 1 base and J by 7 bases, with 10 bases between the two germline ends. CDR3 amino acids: CASSLGMAAGYTF. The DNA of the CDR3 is TGTGCCAGCAGTTTAGGTATGGCTGCTGGCTACACCTTC.

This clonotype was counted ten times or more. The CDR3 is CASSFAGSESPLHF. In DNA, the CDR3 is TGTGCCAGCAGTTTCGCAGGGTCGGAATCACCCCTCCACTTT. This chain links TRBV12-3 or TRBV12-4 with TRBJ1-6; the D gene is possibly TRBD1 (5 bases). V was trimmed by 3 bases and J by 10 bases, leaving 13 bases between them. The CDR3 extends over 14 amino acids.